The clone carrying this TCR beta chain was found a few times. The V end lost 3 bases, the J end lost 7 bases, and 20 bases lay between the germline ends. Per germline, CDR1 SGHRS and CDR2 YFSETQ. The CDR3 contains 17 residues. This entry belongs to a study of T cells in Graves' hyperthyroidism and ophthalmopathy. Amplified TCR beta CDR3 regions derived from RNA transcripts. First-round RT-PCR targeting the TCR CDR3 was performed with the HTBI primer set. TCRdb processed the multiplex PCR reads anew with MiXCR; each CDR3 protein has one entry. The sample includes more than 250,000 distinct CDR3 sequences, about 15% of them seen just once.

The rearrangement uses TRBV5-1 and TRBJ1-6, with D maybe TRBD1 (6 bases). Material for sequencing was blood. This clonotype was obtained from a woman aged 45-59 years with Graves' hyperthyroidism that later progressed to Graves' ophthalmopathy. The CDR3 spells CASSSYTGGLTNSPLHF. The CDR3 nucleotides read TGCGCCAGCAGCTCGTACACCGGGGGCCTAACAAATTCACCCCTCCACTTT.